This T cell receptor (beta chain) appears in the sequencing data of a study of T cells of healthy individuals. One entry per CDR3 protein results from TCRdb running MiXCR on the 5' RACE reads. The sample holds about 41,000 distinct CDR3 sequences, 3.5% to 5.5% seen once. This clonotype was seen a handful of times. This CDR3 comprises 14 residues. CDR1 is SGHTA and CDR2 is FQGNSA in the germline V gene. Trimming left V 5 bases short and J 3 bases short, with 14 bases between. The TCR sequence derives from a human donor in good health. This sequence joins TRBV7-2 and TRBJ2-7, with a tentative D call TRBD2 (6 bases). CDR3 coding DNA: TGTGCCAGCAGCCCACCCCTCGGGGGCTACGAGCAGTACTTC. This sequence encodes CASSPPLGGYEQYF.